The 4 T cell receptor beta chains in this list originate from one sample, sequenced in a study of blood T cell repertoires in COVID-19. Clones were read by immunoSEQ multiplex PCR, and TCRdb kept only the in-frame ones, dropping some. The repertoire consists of around 330,000 clones, with roughly nine tenths occurring once and the leading ten covering 5.2%. Sequenced material: PBMCs or T cells enriched from blood (not recorded which). These receptors originate from a man aged 55 to 70 who had recovered from COVID-19.

The V gene is TRBV12-2, the J gene TRBJ2-3; the D call TRBD2 from the table was never checked on the DNA. TRBV12-2 counts as a pseudogene. The CDR3 runs 18 residues. The CDR3 reads CASRLELRRGGEADTQYF. For the CDR3, the DNA is TGTGCAAGTCGCTTAGAATTACGGCGGGGCGGGGAGGCAGATACGCAGTATTTT.

The chain couples TRBV5-1 to TRBJ2-5; 8 bases fit TRBD2. J lost 0 bases, V lost 0 bases, and 13 bases had no gene match. The germline CDR1 and CDR2 sequences are SGHRS and YFSETQ. The CDR3 sequence is 19 residues long. The CDR3 DNA reads TGCGCCAGCAGCTTGGGTCCGGGAGGCACGGGGGGGTACCAAGAGACCCAGTACTTC. It is translated as CASSLGPGGTGGYQETQYF.

V and J are TRBV29-1 and TRBJ1-2; D is ambiguous. The CDR3 spans 12 residues. Trimming pared 3 bases from V and 8 bases from J, leaving 13 bases between. Germline CDR1 is SQVTM and CDR2 is ANQGSEA. Written as DNA, the CDR3 is TGCAGCGTTGAGCTGTCGAGCGGAGGCTACACCTTC. Amino acid sequence: CSVELSSGGYTF.

This clone has only one observation. This chain uses TRBV9 with TRBJ2-7; 8 bases map to TRBD2. V lost 2 bases, J lost 2 bases, and 6 bases stayed unmatched. Germline V CDR1 and CDR2: SGDLS, YYNGEE. CDR3 size: 15 residues. CDR3 sequence (DNA): TGTGCCAGCAGCGTTATGGCGGGAGGTACCTACGAGCAGTACTTC. Translated: CASSVMAGGTYEQYF.